This is a list of T cell receptor beta chains from one sample in a study of CD8 T cells in ankylosing spondylitis. TCRdb redid the calling of the 5' RACE reads with MiXCR, one entry per CDR3 protein. The table lists under 300,000 distinct CDR3 sequences, around 7.8% of them singletons, with almost 7% in the top ten. Sequences were obtained from blood, either unsorted or a sorted T cell fraction (not recorded which). The receptors originated from a male donor with ankylosing spondylitis or in good health (not recorded which). Both conserved end residues are part of each CDR3. D genes are given only for firm matches. The listing skips clone size in some rows; elsewhere it reads once, few, many or a size class.

V gene,J gene,clone size,D gene,CDR3 DNA,CDR3 protein
TRBV11-2,TRBJ1-3,many,.,TGTGCCAGCTCCCGGGCGGCCTCGGGAGGAAACACCATATATTTT,CASSRAASGGNTIYF
TRBV7-6,TRBJ2-2,many,.,TGTGCCAGCAGCCCAGTGGCCGGGGAGCTGTTTTTT,CASSPVAGELFF
TRBV5-6,TRBJ2-1,.,TRBD2,TGTGCCAGCAGCTCGGGTGTCGTCGGGGTGGTAGCGGGAGTGTCCTACAATGAGCAGTTCTTC,CASSSGVVGVVAGVSYNEQFF
TRBV5-1,TRBJ2-1,once,TRBD2,TGCGCCAGCAGTTTAGCGGGGATCTCCTACAATGAGCAGTTCTTC,CASSLAGISYNEQFF
TRBV19,TRBJ2-1,many,TRBD2,TGTGCCAGTAGTAAGATAGGACTAGATATCTATGAGCAGTTCTTC,CASSKIGLDIYEQFF
TRBV7-9,TRBJ2-3,many,.,TGTGCCAGCAGCCTTAGCGGATCTAGCACAGATACGCAGTATTTT,CASSLSGSSTDTQYF
TRBV4-3,TRBJ2-4,many,.,TGCGCCAGCAGCCAAGCGGACAGCTCCAAAAACATTCAGTACTTC,CASSQADSSKNIQYF
TRBV7-9,TRBJ1-2,many,TRBD1,TGTGCCAGCAGCCTCGGACAGGGATCTAACTATGGCTACACCTTC,CASSLGQGSNYGYTF
TRBV7-2,TRBJ2-5,few,TRBD1,TGTGCCAGCAGCCACGGAATCAGGGGGGAGACCCAGTACTTC,CASSHGIRGETQYF
TRBV4-3,TRBJ1-2,many,TRBD1,TGCGCCAGCAGCCAAGTGGGGACAGCCTCTAACTATGGCTACACCTTC,CASSQVGTASNYGYTF